Below are 3 T cell receptor beta chains sequenced from a single sample in a study of T-cell reconstitution after alpha-beta-depleted transplantation in children (dated by TCRdb to the mid-2010s). The library was built by means of PCR. The sample was run on an Illumina HiSeq 2500. Molecular barcoding was employed in the preparation of TCR libraries, with unique molecular identifiers being used to normalize TCRbeta repertoire quantification. TCRdb's own reprocessing of the public reads used fastp at Q25 and MiXCR and kept productive beta chains. Each CDR3 protein appears once, grouped with its most common genes and DNA. This sample holds some 830,000 distinct CDR3 sequences; 15% to 20% were observed only once. The top ten hold approximately 5% of the sample. This specimen's treatment or condition label, per the study, means: allogeneic hematopoietic cell transplantation with graft depleted of TCRalphabeta T cells and CD19 B cells.

This specimen was PBMCs, mostly from graft donor cells, taken 360 days after TCRalphabeta/CD19-depleted stem cell transplant. These receptors were collected from a male patient between 10 and 17 years old who had a stem cell transplant for acute lymphoblastic leukemia, so the T cells may come from the graft donor.

This clonotype has just a few counts. V is TRBV24-1 and J is TRBJ2-5, with 8 bases aligning to TRBD1. The CDR3 runs to 16 residues. The germline V gene has CDR1 KGHDR and CDR2 SFDVKD. The V and J ends lost 1 base and 2 bases, in that order; junction bases with no gene match: 5. In DNA form, the CDR3 reads TGTGCCACCAGTGATTTTTCCAGGGGGCGACAAGAGACCCAGTACTTC. This encodes CATSDFSRGRQETQYF.

This clonotype appeared a few times. CDR3 sequence reads: CASSLMTSLPTDTQYF. As DNA, the CDR3 is TGTGCCAGCAGTCTAATGACTAGCCTCCCCACAGATACGCAGTATTTT. The J gene is TRBJ2-3, the V gene TRBV6-1, with TRBD2 identical over 7 bases. CDR1 is MNHNS, CDR2 SASEGT, per germline. This CDR3 comprises 16 residues. The V gene end was trimmed by 5 bases and the J gene end by 2 bases; junction bases not matched to a gene: 10.

This clonotype was counted at least ten times. The chain couples TRBV20-1 to TRBJ2-3, with 10 bases that match TRBD1. Germline CDR1 is DFQATT and CDR2 is SNEGSKA (reference sequence). This CDR3 is 17 amino acids long. J was trimmed by 0 bases and V by 3 bases; bases with no gene match: 9. CDR3 sequence (DNA): TGCAGTGCTAGCGGAACGACAGGGGGCATGAGCACAGATACGCAGTATTTT. This translates into CSASGTTGGMSTDTQYF.